Following are 14 T cell receptor beta chains from one sample sequenced in a study of cytomegalovirus exposure and HLA in healthy donors. Assay used: immunoSEQ multiplex PCR; TCRdb lists only in-frame clones, some missing. The profile shows 260,000 or so clones, roughly 90% of them singletons. Material for sequencing was PBMCs. These receptors all come from a woman aged 18 to 35 in good health and CMV-seronegative.

V gene TRBV7-2 combines with J gene TRBJ2-7; weak D call: TRBD1 (6 bases). Trimming removed 6 bases at V and 5 bases at J, with 11 bases between. The CDR3 covers 12 residues. Germline values: CDR1 SGHTA, CDR2 FQGNSA. The CDR3 reads CASRPAGDEQYF. DNA of the CDR3: TGTGCCAGCAGGCCAGCAGGGGACGAGCAGTACTTC.

The CDR3 nucleotides read TGTGCCAGCAGCGTTTTCAGCAATCAGCCCCAGCATTTT. Translating gives CASSVFSNQPQHF. V and J are TRBV2 and TRBJ1-5, with D unresolved. Trimming pared 6 bases from V and 1 base from J, leaving 7 bases between. Germline CDR1 is SNHLY and CDR2 is FYNNEI. The CDR3 is 13 amino acids.

CDR3 amino acids: CASSLTAGGADTQYF. The CDR3 DNA sequence: TGTGCCAGCAGCTTAACGGCGGGAGGAGCGGATACGCAGTATTTT. The rearrangement links TRBV7-3 to TRBJ2-3, with 8 positions matching TRBD2. The V gene's germline CDR1 is SGHTA and CDR2 FQGTGA. V trimming: 0 bases; J trimming: 6 bases; junction bases outside the gene matches: 5. CDR3 length equals 15 residues.

This chain links TRBV9 with TRBJ2-7; D perhaps matches TRBD1 (8 bases). With 4 bases removed from V and 5 bases from J, the gap between germline ends came to 25 bases. Germline CDR1 SGDLS, CDR2 YYNGEE. The CDR3 is 17 amino acids. Here the CDR3 reads CASSPQGGGPLSHEQYF. In DNA, the CDR3 is TGTGCCAGCAGCCCACAGGGGGGGGGACCTCTATCCCACGAGCAGTACTTC.

The chain has TRBV28 and TRBJ1-1; weak D call: TRBD1 (6 bases). The germline V gene has CDR1 MDHEN and CDR2 SYDVKM. V shed 1 base and J shed 5 bases, with 20 bases lying between them. The CDR3 runs to 17 residues. The CDR3 DNA reads TGTGCCAGCAGTTTATCAGGACAAGGAGCCAGGGGAACTGAAGCTTTCTTT. It is translated as CASSLSGQGARGTEAFF. The full variable domain, rest sourced from reference TRBV28 and TRBJ1-1, is DVKVTQSSRYLVKRTGEKVFLECVQDMDHENMFWYRQDPGLGLRLIYFSYDVKMKEKGDIPEGYSVSREKKERFSLILESASTNQTSMYLCASSLSGQGARGTEAFFGQGTRLTVV.

In this sample, this clone turned up once. The chain is built from TRBV27 and TRBJ1-1, with 9 bases that match TRBD1. The CDR3 consists of 13 residues. V lost 8 bases and J lost 0; bases outside the gene matches: 1. CDR1 MNHEY and CDR2 SMNVEV come from the germline V gene (reference sequence). CDR3 region: CASGTGMNTEAFF. As DNA, the CDR3 is TGTGCCAGCGGGACAGGGATGAACACTGAAGCTTTCTTT.

V and J are TRBV28 and TRBJ2-7; 10 nucleotides match TRBD1. The CDR3 is 15 residues long. With V trimmed by 7 bases and J by 6 bases, 12 bases remained unmatched. From germline, CDR1 is MDHEN and CDR2 SYDVKM. The CDR3 here is CASKFIGDRGTEQYF. CDR3 DNA: TGTGCCAGCAAATTTATAGGGGACAGGGGAACCGAGCAGTACTTC. Filled out from reference TRBV28 and TRBJ2-7, the complete variable domain reads DVKVTQSSRYLVKRTGEKVFLECVQDMDHENMFWYRQDPGLGLRLIYFSYDVKMKEKGDIPEGYSVSREKKERFSLILESASTNQTSMYLCASKFIGDRGTEQYFGPGTRLTVT.

The V and J genes are TRBV10-3 and TRBJ1-2; 10 bases line up with TRBD1. Trimming at V came to 6 bases and at J to 5 bases, leaving 6 bases not matched to a gene. Germline V gene lookup returns CDR1 ENHRY and CDR2 SYGVKD. This CDR3 contains 14 residues. CDR3 residues: CAISYGTGDYGYTF. In DNA form, the CDR3 reads TGTGCCATCAGCTACGGGACAGGGGATTATGGCTACACCTTC.

This chain links TRBV27 with TRBJ2-3, with a possible D match to TRBD1 (5 bases). The CDR3 has 13 residues. The V gene's germline CDR1 is MNHEY and CDR2 SMNVEV (reference sequence). The germline V and J ends were trimmed by 5 bases and 5 bases, with 11 bases remaining between them. The CDR3 loop reads CASSDNRGDTQYF. In DNA, the CDR3 is TGTGCCAGCAGTGATAATAGGGGAGATACGCAGTATTTT.

V and J are TRBV15 and TRBJ1-3; D gene ambiguous. In germline, CDR1 is LNHNV, CDR2 YYDKDF (reference sequence). This CDR3 region has 15 residues. Trimming removed 0 bases from V and 0 bases from J, with 6 bases in between. CDR3 in DNA: TGTGCCACCAGCAGAGATCAACACTCTGGAAACACCATATATTTT. Its translation: CATSRDQHSGNTIYF. Full variable domain (missing parts from reference TRBV15 and TRBJ1-3): DAMVIQNPRYQVTQFGKPVTLSCSQTLNHNVMYWYQQKSSQAPKLLFHYYDKDFNNEADTPDNFQSRRPNTSFCFLDIRSPGLGDTAMYLCATSRDQHSGNTIYFGEGSWLTVV.

This clone was counted between two and nine times. The rearrangement links TRBV21-1 to TRBJ2-2; TRBD2, the D gene given by the table, was not confirmed from the DNA. TRBV21-1 is a known pseudogene. The CDR3 length is 16 residues. In nucleotides, the CDR3 is TGTGCCAGCAGCCGGACTGGTTACGCGAACACCGGGGAGCTGTTTTTT. This sequence encodes CASSRTGYANTGELFF.

V gene TRBV5-1 combines with J gene TRBJ2-7; TRBD1 agrees at 10 bases. The V segment lost 4 bases and the J segment 0 bases; nucleotides outside the gene matches: 10. Germline CDR1 SGHRS, CDR2 YFSETQ. The CDR3 sequence is 17 residues long. The CDR3 region is CASSPRPDRGGSYEQYF. In nucleotides, the CDR3 is TGCGCCAGCAGCCCACGCCCGGACAGGGGGGGCTCCTACGAGCAGTACTTC.

This chain links TRBV19 with TRBJ2-5; the match to TRBD2 covers 7 bases. Per the germline V gene, CDR1 is LNHDA and CDR2 is SQIVND (reference sequence). The ends lost 8 bases at V and 4 bases at J; junction bases unmatched: 10. This CDR3 has 14 amino acids. Here the CDR3 DNA reads TGTGCCAGTTCGGCGGGAGAGGGGAGAGAGACCCAGTACTTC. This gives the protein CASSAGEGRETQYF.

The chain links TRBV2 to TRBJ2-3; TRBD2 matches at 7 bases. Germline-derived CDR1 and CDR2 are SNHLY and FYNNEI. This CDR3 is 15 amino acids long. The ends lost 4 bases at V and 1 base at J; junction bases unmatched: 5. The CDR3 sequence is CASSGEGMGTDTQYF. CDR3 sequence (DNA): TGTGCCAGCAGTGGGGAGGGGATGGGCACAGATACGCAGTATTTT.